What follows are 30 T cell receptor beta chains derived from one specimen sequenced in a study of blood T cell repertoires in COVID-19. Profiling relied on immunoSEQ multiplex PCR, and the TCRdb table lists in-frame clones only, not all of them. The sample contains about 33,000 clones, 90% to 95% of which appear only once. Sample: peripheral blood. The receptor set was obtained from a male donor with active COVID-19.

In DNA form, the CDR3 reads TGTGCCAGCAGCACTCCAAGGGGTACCACTGAAGCTTTCTTT. Translation: CASSTPRGTTEAFF. This chain uses TRBV7-8 with TRBJ1-1; weak D call: TRBD1 (5 bases). V lost 5 bases, J lost 4 bases, and 14 bases lay in between. The CDR3 runs to 14 residues. Germline values: CDR1 SGHVS, CDR2 FQNEAQ.

This chain links TRBV3-1 (or the pseudogene TRBV3-2) with TRBJ1-4; TRBD1 matches 7 bases. The V segment lost 3 bases and the J segment 7 bases; nucleotides outside the gene matches: 11. This CDR3 contains 16 residues. Germline V CDR1 and CDR2: LGHDT, YNNKEL (reference sequence). CDR3 amino acids: CASSQNRGSISEKLFF. DNA for the CDR3: TGTGCCAGCAGCCAGAACAGGGGATCGATATCTGAAAAACTGTTTTTT.

The V gene is TRBV19, the J gene TRBJ1-5; 7 nucleotides agree with TRBD1. The germline gives CDR1 LNHDA, CDR2 SQIVND (reference sequence). The CDR3 consists of 14 residues. V dropped 4 bases and J dropped 5; count of bases not matched to a gene: 5. CDR3 DNA sequence: TGTGCCAGTAGTAGGAACAGGGGCGATCAGCCCCAGCATTTT. Translating gives CASSRNRGDQPQHF.

As for this clone: Other DNA sequences from this sample encode an identical CDR3 as well. The CDR3 coding sequence is TGTGCCAGCAGCTTAGAACGCTATGGAAACACCATATATTTT. It encodes CASSLERYGNTIYF. The chain combines TRBV11-2 with TRBJ1-3, with D uncertain. Trimming removed 0 bases from V and 3 bases from J, with 6 bases in between. Germline assignment: CDR1 SGHAT and CDR2 FQNNGV. The CDR3 consists of 14 residues.

The J gene is TRBJ1-4, the V gene TRBV7-8, with a tentative D call TRBD1 (6 bases). The ends were cut back, 5 bases at V and 4 bases at J, with 11 bases in the middle. This CDR3 contains 14 residues. Germline CDR1 reads SGHVS; CDR2 reads FQNEAQ. CDR3 amino acids: CASSPRTVNEKLFF. DNA of the CDR3: TGTGCCAGCAGCCCCCGGACAGTTAATGAAAAACTGTTTTTT.

J is TRBJ1-1 and V is TRBV7-8; D is undetermined. Trimming took off 6 bases at V and 1 base at J, with 12 bases between the two ends. Germline V gene data show CDR1 as SGHVS and CDR2 as FQNEAQ. The length of the CDR3 is 14 residues. The CDR3 sequence is CASRRDRENTEAFF. The CDR3 DNA reads TGTGCCAGCAGACGTGACCGGGAGAACACTGAAGCTTTCTTT.

The rearrangement joins TRBV12-3 or TRBV12-4 to TRBJ1-2; D is uncertain. The V and J ends lost 2 bases and 4 bases respectively, with 5 bases between them. This CDR3 region has 12 residues. The CDR3 reads CASSLTVYGYTF. In DNA form, the CDR3 reads TGTGCCAGCAGTTTAACGGTCTATGGCTACACCTTC.

CDR3 DNA: TGCAGTGCTAGTTCACAGGGGAGATATGGCTACACCTTC. This sequence encodes CSASSQGRYGYTF. The genes are TRBV20-1 and TRBJ1-2; TRBD1 matches at 7 bases. After removal of 3 bases from V and 5 bases from J, the junction contained 6 bases not matched to a gene. The CDR3 is made up of 13 amino acids. CDR1 is DFQATT and CDR2 is SNEGSKA in the germline V gene (reference sequence).

This sequence joins TRBV4-3 and TRBJ2-1, with 10 bases fitting TRBD2. V dropped 3 bases and J dropped 2; count of bases not matched to a gene: 7. Germline lookup yields CDR1 LGHNA and CDR2 YSLEER. CDR3 size: 17 residues. Written as DNA, the CDR3 is TGCGCCAGCAGCCACGAGTGGAGCGGGGGGGCCTACAATGAGCAGTTCTTC. This translates into CASSHEWSGGAYNEQFF.

This sequence joins TRBV19 and TRBJ1-4; weak D call: TRBD1 (5 bases). V was cut by 5 bases and J by 8 bases, with 15 bases left in between. There are 14 residues in the CDR3. Germline V gene data show CDR1 as LNHDA and CDR2 as SQIVND (reference sequence). Written as DNA, the CDR3 is TGTGCCAGTAGTCTTCAGGGACTTACGGAAAAACTGTTTTTT. Translated: CASSLQGLTEKLFF.

The chain carries TRBV7-6 and TRBJ2-7; 11 nucleotides match TRBD1. The CDR3 runs to 15 residues. Germline assignment: CDR1 SGHVS and CDR2 FNYEAQ. V dropped 5 bases and J dropped 5; count of bases not matched to a gene: 8. CDR3 loop: CASSPGGTGGNEQYF. CDR3 DNA sequence: TGTGCCAGCAGCCCGGGGGGGACAGGGGGAAACGAGCAGTACTTC.

This chain connects TRBV2 to TRBJ2-2; weak D call: TRBD1 (6 bases). V lost 0 bases, J lost 5 bases, and 10 bases lay in between. The CDR3 sequence is 15 residues long. CDR1 SNHLY and CDR2 FYNNEI come from the germline V gene. The CDR3 nucleotides read TGTGCCAGCAGTGAAGCGCTTAGGGGGACCGGGGAGCTGTTTTTT. It encodes CASSEALRGTGELFF.

V and J are TRBV5-5 and TRBJ2-7, with a weak D call TRBD1 (6 bases). V was trimmed by 4 bases and J by 7 bases, leaving 18 bases between them. From germline, CDR1 is SGHKS and CDR2 YYEKEE (reference sequence). The CDR3 consists of 14 residues. The CDR3 bases are TGTGCCAGCAGCCGTGACTTGGGGGCGTGGGAGCAGTACTTC. This gives the protein CASSRDLGAWEQYF.

The chain recombines TRBV7-2 with TRBJ1-6, with D possibly matching TRBD1 (5 bases). V lost 3 bases to trimming and J lost 10 bases, with 19 bases between them. This CDR3 is 16 amino acids long. The germline CDR1 and CDR2 sequences are SGHTA and FQGNSA. This CDR3 reads CASSFPTFRVESPLHF. The CDR3 coding sequence is TGTGCCAGCAGCTTCCCCACTTTCAGGGTTGAATCACCCCTCCACTTT. The whole variable domain, remainder taken from reference TRBV7-2 and TRBJ1-6, is GAGVSQSPSNKVTEKGKDVELRCDPISGHTALYWYRQSLGQGLEFLIYFQGNSAPDKSGLPSDRFSAERTGGSVSTLTIQRTQQEDSAVYLCASSFPTFRVESPLHFGNGTRLTVT.

The rearrangement uses TRBV6-5 and TRBJ2-5; 10 bases line up with TRBD2. V gave up 0 bases and J gave up 1 base; unmatched junction bases: 2. The CDR3 sequence is 16 residues long. Germline CDR1 reads MNHEY; CDR2 reads SVGAGI. Written as DNA, the CDR3 is TGTGCCAGCAGTTACTCCCAGCGGGGGGGCCAAGAGACCCAGTACTTC. It yields the protein CASSYSQRGGQETQYF.

This sequence joins TRBV5-1 and TRBJ1-2, with 7 bases matching TRBD1. Germline assignment: CDR1 SGHRS and CDR2 YFSETQ. J gave up 5 bases and V 4 bases, and 8 bases lay outside the gene matches. The CDR3 totals 14 residues. CDR3 region: CASSSLAGGYGYTF. The CDR3, as DNA: TGCGCCAGCAGCAGCCTGGCAGGGGGTTATGGCTACACCTTC.

This sequence joins TRBV7-2 and TRBJ2-4; D is undetermined. The CDR3 sequence is 16 residues long. Trimming removed 4 bases at V and 1 base at J, with 14 bases between. CDR1 is SGHTA and CDR2 is FQGNSA in the germline V gene. CDR3 nucleotide sequence: TGTGCCAGCAGCTCGGAGTACGGTATGGCCAAAAACATTCAGTACTTC. This codes for CASSSEYGMAKNIQYF.

DNA of the CDR3: TGTGCCAGCAGCTTGGTCCCTCAGGGGGCGGATGGCTACACCTTC. As protein: CASSLVPQGADGYTF. The chain combines TRBV5-6 with TRBJ1-2, with TRBD1 matching over 8 bases. Germline trimming cut 0 bases from V and 6 bases from J; bases unmatched to any gene: 7. CDR3 length equals 15 residues. Germline lookup yields CDR1 SGHDT and CDR2 YYEEEE.

The chain employs TRBV7-3 and TRBJ1-1; D possibly corresponds to TRBD1 (6 bases). Germline V gene sequence: CDR1 SGHTA, CDR2 FQGTGA. V gave up 5 bases and J gave up 4 bases, with 8 bases separating them. This CDR3 has 12 residues. In nucleotides, the CDR3 is TGTGCCAGCAGCCCAGGGGCCACTGAAGCTTTCTTT. It is translated as CASSPGATEAFF.

The V call is TRBV4-3, the J call TRBJ2-7, with D possibly being TRBD2 (6 bases). CDR1 and CDR2 from the germline V gene are LGHNA and YSLEER. This CDR3 is 14 amino acids long. Trimming shortened V by 0 bases and J by 4 bases, and 10 bases separated the two germline ends. The CDR3 reads CASSQDLGGYEQYF. The CDR3, as DNA: TGCGCCAGCAGCCAAGATTTGGGGGGTTACGAGCAGTACTTC.

The CDR3: CASSLARGRLTEAFF. The CDR3 bases are TGTGCCAGCAGCTTAGCGCGAGGGCGCCTCACTGAAGCTTTCTTT. V gene TRBV7-2 combines with J gene TRBJ1-1; D gene unclear. Trimming cost V 0 bases and J 4 bases, with 12 bases left between them. The CDR3 loop spans 15 amino acids. The germline CDR1 and CDR2 sequences are SGHTA and FQGNSA.

This clone was found a few times. J is TRBJ2-7 and V is TRBV5-1; 8 positions agree with TRBD2. The CDR3 is made up of 15 amino acids. V lost 4 bases to trimming and J lost 2 bases; unmatched junction nucleotides: 8. Germline loops: CDR1 SGHRS, CDR2 YFSETQ. The CDR3: CASSPENSGAYEQYF. DNA of the CDR3: TGCGCCAGCAGCCCGGAGAATAGCGGGGCCTACGAGCAGTACTTC.

The chain couples TRBV5-1 to TRBJ1-1; a possible D gene is TRBD1 (5 bases). This CDR3 spans 14 amino acids. From germline, CDR1 is SGHRS and CDR2 YFSETQ. The V and J ends lost 4 bases and 1 base respectively, with 11 bases between them. The DNA of the CDR3 is TGCGCCAGCAGCCAACAGGTGGAGAACACTGAAGCTTTCTTT. Its translation: CASSQQVENTEAFF.

This clone was recorded once. The rearrangement links TRBV12-3 or TRBV12-4 to TRBJ1-1; 8 nucleotides align to TRBD1. J was trimmed by 8 bases and V by 4 bases; bases with no gene match: 6. CDR3 length: 13 residues. For the CDR3, the DNA is TGTGCCAGCAGTTGGAAACAGGGGGAGGAAGCTTTCTTT. This translates into CASSWKQGEEAFF.

This chain links TRBV7-9 with TRBJ1-1; 8 bases align to TRBD1. The trim removed 5 bases at V and 5 bases at J, leaving 4 bases unmatched. CDR1 and CDR2 from the germline V gene are SEHNR and FQNEAQ (reference sequence). There are 13 residues in the CDR3. The CDR3 is CASSLTGVTEAFF. Written as DNA, the CDR3 is TGTGCCAGCAGCCTGACAGGGGTGACTGAAGCTTTCTTT.

V gene TRBV7-2 combines with J gene TRBJ2-1; TRBD1 is a possible D gene (5 bases). The V and J ends lost 0 bases and 1 base respectively, with 16 bases between them. Germline V CDR1 and CDR2: SGHTA, FQGNSA. The CDR3 spans 18 residues. The CDR3 is CASSLAGTGRRSYNEQFF. DNA for the CDR3: TGTGCCAGCAGCTTAGCGGGAACAGGCAGGCGTTCCTACAATGAGCAGTTCTTC.

The rearrangement links TRBV5-4 to TRBJ2-7, with 7 bases fitting TRBD2. The CDR3 loop spans 14 amino acids. Unmatched junction bases numbered 13, after V lost 8 bases and J lost 5 bases. Germline V gene sequence: CDR1 SGHNT, CDR2 YYREEE (reference sequence). In DNA, the CDR3 is TGTGCCAGTTCGTCGGCGGCAGGGAGGGACGAGCAGTACTTC. Protein sequence: CASSSAAGRDEQYF.

The chain is built from TRBV30 and TRBJ2-2; 14 bases map to TRBD2. Trimming took 3 bases from V and 6 from J; bases not matched to a gene: 0. CDR3 length: 14 amino acids. Germline assignment: CDR1 GTSNPN and CDR2 SVGIG (reference sequence). DNA for the CDR3: TGTGCCTGGAGGACTAGCGGGGGGGCCGGGGAGCTGTTTTTT. It translates to CAWRTSGGAGELFF.

The V gene is TRBV11-1, the J gene TRBJ2-1, with unresolved D. The CDR3 has 13 amino acids. The V gene lost 3 bases and the J gene lost 4 bases, with 7 bases spanning the gap. Per germline, CDR1 SGHAT and CDR2 FQDESV (reference sequence). Written as DNA, the CDR3 is TGTGCCAGCAGCTTGGAACAGTACAATGAGCAGTTCTTC. Translated: CASSLEQYNEQFF.

The chain has TRBV3-1 (or the pseudogene TRBV3-2) and TRBJ2-7; a possible D gene is TRBD2 (5 bases). The CDR3 totals 18 residues. V gave up 1 base and J gave up 2 bases, with 21 bases separating them. Germline V gene lookup returns CDR1 LGHDT and CDR2 YNNKEL (reference sequence). Here the CDR3 DNA reads TGTGCCAGCAGCCAAGTGAGCGCTCGAGGGTTTTCGACCTACGAGCAGTACTTC. Amino acids: CASSQVSARGFSTYEQYF.